The present TCR beta chain was sequenced within a study of T cells after yellow fever vaccination. A word on this clonotype: The antigen remains undetermined.

CDR3 size: 14 residues. Trimming removed 2 bases at V and 7 bases at J, with 12 bases between. The germline V gene has CDR1 SEHNR and CDR2 FQNEAQ (reference sequence). 5'RACE template switching produced TCR cDNA carrying a universal primer site and UMIs. TCRdb re-analysed the 5' RACE reads in MiXCR, keeping a single row per CDR3 protein. The data show a few hundred thousand distinct CDR3 sequences, with roughly a sixth seen just once and around 15% held by the top ten. General observations from the study: The secondary T-cell response peaked on day 5, not day 15, but was weaker. Abundant clonotypes from the bulk population could get into FACS-sorted repertoires as contaminants. Re-detected after boosting: most primary clones, about 96% of CD4 and about 85% of CD8.

Sequenced material: PBMCs, taken about 5 days after the first yellow fever vaccination. This receptor was taken from a man between 18 and 35 years old who received the YFV17D yellow fever vaccine. The gene calls are TRBV7-9 and TRBJ2-1, with a possible D match to TRBD2 (6 bases). The CDR3 loop reads CASSLLAGTNEQFF. CDR3 in DNA: TGTGCCAGCAGCTTACTGGCGGGAACAAATGAGCAGTTCTTC.